Here is one T cell receptor (beta chain) with its context. Its cognate antigen is unknown. CDR3 size: 15 residues. The germline V gene has CDR1 SGHRS and CDR2 YFSETQ. V dropped 0 bases and J dropped 3 bases, with 9 bases sitting between them. Study conclusions and caveats: Tumor memory CD4+ T cell TCR gene usage was found to cluster with blood and lymph node memory CD4+ cells and with lymph node naive CD4+ cells. Larger-cohort validation covered only one TCR beta V-J rearrangement.

Full-length variable regions came from constant-region reverse primers plus semi-nested Nested Universal Primer A PCR. TCRdb fed the 5' RACE reads into MiXCR, producing one record per CDR3 protein. In the table there are approximately 60,000 distinct CDR3 sequences, 22% of which are singletons. The memory fraction was CD4+CD45RO+CD25- cells. This TCR derives from a female donor with breast cancer. The rearrangement uses TRBV5-1 and TRBJ2-2; no clear D. Sequenced sample: memory CD4+ T cells sorted from a lymph node. Subset noted: memory CD4+ T cells, CD4+CD45RO+CD25-. The CDR3 is CASSLVKGDTGELFF. CDR3 DNA sequence: TGCGCCAGCAGCTTGGTGAAGGGTGACACCGGGGAGCTGTTTTTT.